Shown below are 4 T cell receptor beta chains from a single sample sequenced in a study of CXCR4 blockade with PD-1 therapy in pancreatic cancer. Data came from immunoSEQ multiplex PCR; TCRdb stores just in-frame clones and leaves some out. The data show fewer than 6,500 clones, with around 50% seen just once and 7.5% to 9% held by the top ten. Sequences were obtained from tumor tissue. These receptors were taken from a human donor with pancreatic ductal adenocarcinoma.

The V gene is TRBV18, the J gene TRBJ2-1; 12 bases are shared with TRBD1. Germline loops: CDR1 KGHSH, CDR2 LQKENI. V dropped 3 bases and J dropped 4; count of bases not matched to a gene: 4. The CDR3 runs 16 residues. The CDR3 protein is CASSPRDRGLYNEQFF. CDR3 nucleotide sequence: TGTGCCAGCTCACCTCGGGACAGGGGGCTTTACAATGAGCAGTTCTTC.

The chain has TRBV1 and TRBJ1-2. TRBV1 constitutes a pseudogene. This CDR3 is 14 amino acids long. CDR3 amino acids: CASSQGGLAYGYTF. Written as DNA, the CDR3 is TGCGCCAGCAGCCAAGGGGGTCTAGCCTATGGCTACACCTTC.

The gene calls are TRBV6-1 and TRBJ2-7; D not resolved. The CDR3 runs 13 residues. Between the trimmed V and J ends, which lost 1 base and 9 bases, there was a span of 13 bases. The V gene's germline CDR1 is MNHNS and CDR2 SASEGT. CDR3 protein: CASSEVVVSVQYF. Written as DNA, the CDR3 is TGTGCCAGCAGTGAAGTTGTAGTTTCTGTGCAGTACTTC.

The chain couples TRBV19 to TRBJ2-5; D uncertain. The ends were cut back, 10 bases at V and 1 base at J, with 7 bases in the middle. Germline CDR1 is LNHDA and CDR2 is SQIVND (reference sequence). The CDR3 runs 11 residues. CDR3 DNA: TGTGCCACAGAGCTCCAAGAGACCCAGTACTTC. This translates into CATELQETQYF.